Below are 25 T cell receptor beta chains sequenced from a single sample in a study of blood T cell repertoires in COVID-19. TCRdb keeps only in-frame clones here, not all; method: immunoSEQ multiplex PCR. The repertoire has just over 300,000 clones, around 84% of them found once; the top ten carry over 3.5%. The sequenced sample consisted of PBMCs or T cells enriched from blood (not recorded which). The receptors stem from a young man who had recovered from COVID-19.

The chain recombines TRBV7-2 with TRBJ2-3; 12 nucleotides match TRBD1. The germline gives CDR1 SGHTA, CDR2 FQGNSA. The CDR3 is 16 amino acids. With V trimmed by 5 bases and J by 3 bases, 6 bases remained unmatched. CDR3 DNA sequence: TGTGCCAGCAGCCACGGGACAGGGGGCTGGACAGATACGCAGTATTTT. Translating it yields CASSHGTGGWTDTQYF.

The chain is built from TRBV14 and TRBJ2-1; 14 bases are shared with TRBD2. Looked up from germline, CDR1 is SGHDN and CDR2 is FVKESK. CDR3 length: 16 residues. V was pared by 4 bases and J by 9 bases, with 8 bases of the junction left unmatched. CDR3 in DNA: TGTGCCAGCAGCCGCCCGGGGACTAGCGGGAGCGGTGAGCAGTTCTTC. Amino acids: CASSRPGTSGSGEQFF.

The chain employs TRBV2 and TRBJ1-5; tentative D call: TRBD1 (6 bases). The CDR3 runs 14 residues. Germline-derived CDR1 and CDR2 are SNHLY and FYNNEI. V was trimmed by 7 bases and J by 0 bases, leaving 10 bases between them. The CDR3 region is CASNDRNSNQPQHF. DNA of the CDR3: TGTGCCAGCAACGACAGGAATAGCAATCAGCCCCAGCATTTT.

The chain combines TRBV11-2 with TRBJ1-6, with unresolved D. The CDR3 is 12 residues long. In germline, CDR1 is SGHAT, CDR2 FQNNGV. Trimming pared 3 bases from V and 5 bases from J, leaving 2 bases between. CDR3 DNA sequence: TGTGCCAGCAGCTTCAATAATTCACCCCTCCACTTT. It translates to CASSFNNSPLHF. The whole variable domain, remainder taken from reference TRBV11-2 and TRBJ1-6, is EAGVAQSPRYKIIEKRQSVAFWCNPISGHATLYWYQQILGQGPKLLIQFQNNGVVDDSQLPKDRFSAERLKGVDSTLKIQPAKLEDSAVYLCASSFNNSPLHFGNGTRLTVT.

V is TRBV4-1 and J is TRBJ1-1; possibly TRBD1 for D (5 bases). The CDR3 loop spans 13 amino acids. Germline lookup yields CDR1 MGHRA and CDR2 YSYEKL. Trimming took 1 base from V and 5 from J, leaving 8 bases between them. The CDR3 loop is CASSQVGGTEAFF. In DNA, the CDR3 is TGCGCCAGCAGCCAAGTGGGGGGGACTGAAGCTTTCTTT.

V usage is TRBV3-1 (or the pseudogene TRBV3-2) and J usage is TRBJ1-4; D may be TRBD1 (5 bases). This CDR3 region has 15 residues. The V end lost 0 bases, the J end lost 2 bases, and 7 bases lay between the germline ends. From germline, CDR1 is LGHDT and CDR2 YNNKEL (reference sequence). The CDR3, as DNA: TGTGCCAGCAGCCAAGAGGGGGGGACTAATGAAAAACTGTTTTTT. Translation: CASSQEGGTNEKLFF.

The chain uses TRBV10-3 and TRBJ2-7; 13 nucleotides align to TRBD2. Germline values: CDR1 ENHRY, CDR2 SYGVKD. The J segment lost 6 bases and the V segment lost 6 bases, leaving 8 bases of the junction unmatched. This CDR3 has 15 amino acids. The CDR3 sequence: CAISQTSGRASEQYF. The CDR3 DNA reads as TGTGCCATCAGCCAAACTAGCGGGAGGGCCAGCGAGCAGTACTTC.

This sequence joins TRBV27 and TRBJ2-2, with D uncertain. The CDR3 consists of 17 residues. Trimming cost V 4 bases and J 6 bases, with 21 bases left between them. Germline V gene data show CDR1 as MNHEY and CDR2 as SMNVEV (reference sequence). In nucleotides, the CDR3 is TGTGCCAGCAGTTCCCTGACTGGAGCGAGAGACGCCGGGGAGCTGTTTTTT. Its translation: CASSSLTGARDAGELFF.

The chain uses TRBV24-1 and TRBJ2-3, with D maybe TRBD1 (5 bases). The germline V gene has CDR1 KGHDR and CDR2 SFDVKD. Trimming took off 2 bases at V and 3 bases at J, with 11 bases between the two ends. The CDR3 consists of 15 residues. CDR3 sequence reads: CATSDSGWGTDTQYF. CDR3 DNA sequence: TGTGCCACCAGTGATTCAGGGTGGGGTACAGATACGCAGTATTTT.

This clone turned up a few times. V is TRBV4-1 and J is TRBJ1-1; no firm D call. The CDR3 is 16 amino acids. The ends were cut back, 1 base at V and 1 base at J, with 13 bases in the middle. Germline values: CDR1 MGHRA, CDR2 YSYEKL. This CDR3 reads CASSQGFLGSNTEAFF. The CDR3 bases are TGCGCCAGCAGCCAAGGGTTCCTAGGCTCGAACACTGAAGCTTTCTTT.

This clone turned up a few times. This sequence joins TRBV19 and TRBJ1-5; D gene uncertain. The CDR3 contains 13 residues. The V end lost 7 bases, the J end lost 2 bases, and 9 bases lay between the germline ends. Per the germline V gene, CDR1 is LNHDA and CDR2 is SQIVND (reference sequence). The DNA for the CDR3 is TGTGCCAGTAAGCCCCGGGGCAATCAGCCCCAGCATTTT. Its protein is CASKPRGNQPQHF.

This clone came up a few times. The chain joins TRBV18 to TRBJ1-1; D is perhaps TRBD1 (6 bases). The germline gives CDR1 KGHSH, CDR2 LQKENI. The V gene lost 1 base and the J gene lost 5 bases, with 14 bases spanning the gap. The CDR3 has 15 amino acids. The chain's CDR3 is CASSPQGGEATEAFF. The CDR3 region has the DNA TGTGCCAGCTCACCACAGGGGGGGGAAGCAACTGAAGCTTTCTTT.

The chain has TRBV24-1 and TRBJ1-1; no clear D gene. There are 13 residues in the CDR3. In germline, CDR1 is KGHDR, CDR2 SFDVKD. V dropped 4 bases and J dropped 5 bases, with 10 bases sitting between them. CDR3 in amino acids: CATSEAGGTEAFF. DNA of the CDR3: TGTGCCACCAGTGAGGCAGGAGGGACTGAAGCTTTCTTT.

V gene TRBV10-1 combines with J gene TRBJ2-7, with 8 bases aligning to TRBD1. Germline V CDR1 and CDR2: WNHNN, SYGVQD (reference sequence). This CDR3 is built from 15 residues. Trimming took 3 bases from V and 2 from J; bases not matched to a gene: 6. Here the CDR3 DNA reads TGCGCCAGCAGTGAAGATGGGACAGGTACCTACGAGCAGTACTTC. It specifies CASSEDGTGTYEQYF.

This chain connects TRBV29-1 to TRBJ2-7; D remains unclear. Deletions cut 0 bases from V and 7 bases from J, with 10 bases between. The germline gives CDR1 SQVTM, CDR2 ANQGSEA. This CDR3 is built from 12 residues. The CDR3 bases are TGCAGCGTTGAAGAATTGGGCCGGGAGCAGTACTTC. Translating it yields CSVEELGREQYF.

The V call is TRBV28, the J call TRBJ2-7, with D unclear. This CDR3 contains 14 residues. V gave up 5 bases and J gave up 2 bases, with 13 bases separating them. From germline, CDR1 is MDHEN and CDR2 SYDVKM. The CDR3 coding sequence is TGTGCCAGCAGTCGTTCGGCAGGAACCTACGAGCAGTACTTC. Translation: CASSRSAGTYEQYF.

In DNA form, the CDR3 reads TGTGCCAGCAGCTTCAGTGCGGGCACTGAAGCTTTCTTT. It codes for CASSFSAGTEAFF. This sequence joins TRBV7-9 and TRBJ1-1, with D unclear. The CDR3 totals 13 residues. The germline V and J ends were trimmed by 3 bases and 4 bases, with 9 bases remaining between them. Germline V lookup: CDR1 SEHNR, CDR2 FQNEAQ (reference sequence).

This clone has a single count. This chain joins TRBV10-1 and TRBJ2-5, with 8 bases identical to TRBD1. The trim removed 3 bases at V and 5 bases at J, leaving 8 bases unmatched. Germline loops: CDR1 WNHNN, CDR2 SYGVQD (reference sequence). The CDR3 is made up of 15 amino acids. The DNA for the CDR3 is TGCGCCAGCAGTGACCCGGACAGGGAAGGGGAGACCCAGTACTTC. This sequence encodes CASSDPDREGETQYF.

There are many counts of this clone. The V call is TRBV5-1, the J call TRBJ1-3, with 9 bases that match TRBD1. J gave up 4 bases and V 3 bases, and 2 bases lay outside the gene matches. Germline V gene sequence: CDR1 SGHRS, CDR2 YFSETQ. The length of the CDR3 is 14 residues. The CDR3 loop reads CASSSGTGGNTIYF. CDR3 in DNA: TGCGCCAGCAGCTCGGGGACAGGGGGAAACACCATATATTTT.

The chain joins TRBV2 to TRBJ1-5, with unresolved D. In germline, CDR1 is SNHLY, CDR2 FYNNEI. There are 14 residues in the CDR3. Trimming took off 2 bases at V and 6 bases at J, with 11 bases between the two ends. CDR3 bases: TGTGCCAGCAGTGAAAAGAGATTAAGTCAGCCCCAGCATTTT. Translation: CASSEKRLSQPQHF.

There are a few counts of this clone. The V call is TRBV5-1, the J call TRBJ2-7; D is undetermined. The CDR3 loop spans 14 amino acids. In germline, CDR1 is SGHRS, CDR2 YFSETQ. V lost 2 bases and J 4 bases, leaving 13 bases between the germline ends. This CDR3 is CASSLAPLVYEQYF. In DNA form, the CDR3 reads TGCGCCAGCAGCTTAGCACCCTTGGTTTACGAGCAGTACTTC.

The rearrangement joins TRBV2 to TRBJ2-1, with TRBD1 as a possible D gene (6 bases). Germline assignment: CDR1 SNHLY and CDR2 FYNNEI. Deletions cut 6 bases from V and 9 bases from J, with 15 bases between. This CDR3 is built from 13 residues. The CDR3 DNA follows: TGTGCCAGCAGCTTCATACAGGGCGCTGAGCAGTTCTTC. Its translation: CASSFIQGAEQFF. The full variable domain, completed using reference TRBV2 and TRBJ2-1, is EPEVTQTPSHQVTQMGQEVILRCVPISNHLYFYWYRQILGQKVEFLVSFYNNEISEKSEIFDDQFSVERPDGSNFTLKIRSTKLEDSAMYFCASSFIQGAEQFFGPGTRLTVL.

The V gene is TRBV4-1, the J gene TRBJ2-7; 10 bases match TRBD1. V lost 4 bases and J lost 6; bases outside the gene matches: 6. Germline CDR1 reads MGHRA; CDR2 reads YSYEKL. CDR3 length equals 14 residues. In nucleotides, the CDR3 is TGCGCCAGCAGCCGACCGGGACAGGGGTCCGAGCAGTACTTC. It codes for CASSRPGQGSEQYF.

Only one count was recorded for this clone. This rearrangement joins TRBV6-5 to TRBJ1-2, with 10 bases aligning to TRBD1. V lost 1 base and J lost 6; bases outside the gene matches: 5. The CDR3 has 15 residues. Per germline, CDR1 MNHEY and CDR2 SVGAGI. CDR3 in amino acids: CASSYWGDRGDGYTF. The CDR3 DNA reads as TGTGCCAGCAGTTACTGGGGGGACAGGGGAGATGGCTACACCTTC.

The chain couples TRBV2 to TRBJ1-5, with a possible D match to TRBD1 (5 bases). Germline V gene lookup returns CDR1 SNHLY and CDR2 FYNNEI. CDR3 length: 14 residues. Between the trimmed V and J ends, which lost 5 bases and 2 bases, there was a span of 10 bases. CDR3 residues: CASSWGGGNQPQHF. The CDR3 DNA is TGTGCCAGCAGTTGGGGGGGAGGCAATCAGCCCCAGCATTTT. Full variable domain (rest looked up from reference TRBV2 and TRBJ1-5): EPEVTQTPSHQVTQMGQEVILRCVPISNHLYFYWYRQILGQKVEFLVSFYNNEISEKSEIFDDQFSVERPDGSNFTLKIRSTKLEDSAMYFCASSWGGGNQPQHFGDGTRLSIL.